The text below deals with one T cell receptor (beta chain). The sample is drawn from a study of shared clonotypes between healthy human individuals. Study details: The people who gave samples were a couple of women and a few men aged 18 to 49.

Among the unsorted PBMC samples, replicate PCRs used 300 ng DNA, approximately 30,000 T cell genomes. In the source study's methods: Junction-only sequences without quality scores came from ImmunoSEQ, so filtering differed. Produced via immunoSEQ multiplex PCR; TCRdb's table is partial and in-frame only. For V, J and clone size, that table is used; D and trimming come from the DNA. The top ten clones hold approximately 12% of a sample with some 470,000 clones, 75% to 85% of them seen once. Donation came from healthy HIV-negative adults that had no recent acute infections or vaccinations. V lost 0 bases and J 5 bases, leaving 7 bases between the germline ends. This CDR3 comprises 13 residues. Germline CDR1 is MNHEY and CDR2 is SMNVEV (reference sequence).

The V and J genes are TRBV27 and TRBJ2-5; no clear D. This receptor was identified in a woman aged 40-49 years in good health. Some clones in this sample may be carry-over from other donors' samples. Sequenced material: PBMCs. CDR3 bases: TGTGCCAGCAGTTTATCAGAGAGGGAGACCCAGTACTTC. Amino acids: CASSLSERETQYF.